This T cell receptor beta chain stems from a study of shared clonotypes between healthy human individuals. Looking at the study overall: Used for every donor were three CD4 naive, three CD4 memory, two CD8 naive and one CD8 memory plate.

Comments on this clone: Its matching antigen is unknown.

Positively selected for CCR7, the CD45RO-negative cells used as naive CD8 cells excluded terminally differentiated effector memory CD45RA+ cells. This table comes from immunoSEQ multiplex PCR, and its TCRdb copy is limited to in-frame clones, with some not included. Seen here are under 2,000,000 clones, roughly 94% observed once, and the top ten hold 1.2%. Findings of the study overall: Incompleteness in sorted-subset sequencing, despite large depth, was shown by rarefaction. Naive subsets tended to show greater estimated richness than memory subsets.

Germline lookup yields CDR1 SGHRS and CDR2 YFSETQ. CDR3 length equals 16 residues. V was pared by 0 bases and J by 3 bases, with 15 bases between. The receptor comes from a young man in good health. Material for sequencing was naive CD8+ T cells sorted from blood. J is TRBJ2-5 and V is TRBV5-1; D is possibly TRBD2 (6 bases). CDR3 in DNA: TGCGCCAGCAGCTTGGTTGGTTGGCCTAGCGAAGAGACCCAGTACTTC. It yields the protein CASSLVGWPSEETQYF.